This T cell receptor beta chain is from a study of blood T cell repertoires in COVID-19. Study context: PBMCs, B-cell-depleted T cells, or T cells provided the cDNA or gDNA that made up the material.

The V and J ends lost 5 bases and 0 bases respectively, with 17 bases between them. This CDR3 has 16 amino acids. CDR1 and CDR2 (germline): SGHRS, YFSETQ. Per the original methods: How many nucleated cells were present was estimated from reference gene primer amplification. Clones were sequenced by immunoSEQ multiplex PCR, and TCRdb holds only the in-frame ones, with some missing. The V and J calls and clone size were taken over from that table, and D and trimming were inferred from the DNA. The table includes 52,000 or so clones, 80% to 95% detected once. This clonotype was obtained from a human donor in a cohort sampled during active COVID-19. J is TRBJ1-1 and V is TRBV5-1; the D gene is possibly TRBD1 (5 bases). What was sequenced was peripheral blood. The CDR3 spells CASSPEPTVLNTEAFF. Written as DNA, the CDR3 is TGCGCCAGCAGTCCCGAGCCGACAGTCTTGAACACTGAAGCTTTCTTT. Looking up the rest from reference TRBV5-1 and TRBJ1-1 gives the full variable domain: KAGVTQTPRYLIKTRGQQVTLSCSPISGHRSVSWYQQTPGQGLQFLFEYFSETQRNKGNFPGRFSGRQFSNSRSEMNVSTLELGDSALYLCASSPEPTVLNTEAFFGQGTRLTVV.